The rows below give T cell receptor beta chains drawn from one sample of a study of T cell repertoires in cytomegalovirus infection. TCRdb fed the reads into MiXCR, producing one record per CDR3 protein. The sample lists 310,000 or so distinct CDR3 sequences; approximately 10% were seen once. Sequenced input: PBMCs. The receptors were sampled from a human donor in good health (CMV status not recorded). Some clones in this sample may be carry-over from other donors' samples. Each CDR3 is given with its conserved first and last residue. Each record gives: V gene, D gene, J gene, clone size, CDR3 DNA, CDR3 protein. The D gene is left open where the match is weak. Where a row states a size, it is once, few, many or the class of an expanded clone; other rows omit it.

V gene: TRBV7-2
D gene: -
J gene: TRBJ2-7
clone size: -
CDR3 DNA: TGTGCCAGCAACTCGGGGCGGTACGAGCAGTACTTC
CDR3 protein: CASNSGRYEQYF

V gene: TRBV29-1
D gene: -
J gene: TRBJ2-7
clone size: few
CDR3 DNA: TGCAGCGTTGAAGGTGGACCGAGCGGTCCCTACGAGCAGTACTTC
CDR3 protein: CSVEGGPSGPYEQYF

V gene: TRBV6-2/TRBV6-3
D gene: TRBD1
J gene: TRBJ1-2
clone size: few
CDR3 DNA: TGTGCCAGCAGTTACTCGACAGGGGGGACCTATGGCTACACCTTC
CDR3 protein: CASSYSTGGTYGYTF

V gene: TRBV28
D gene: TRBD2
J gene: TRBJ2-5
clone size: many
CDR3 DNA: TGTGCCAGCACCATGGTAGCGGGTTTTCAAGAGACCCAGTACTTC
CDR3 protein: CASTMVAGFQETQYF

V gene: TRBV20-1
D gene: TRBD1
J gene: TRBJ2-5
clone size: many
CDR3 DNA: TGCAGTGCGAGATCCGGGACAGGGGGAGAGACCCAGTACTTC
CDR3 protein: CSARSGTGGETQYF

V gene: TRBV20-1
D gene: -
J gene: TRBJ2-6
clone size: many
CDR3 DNA: TGCAGTGCAAAGTCCGGCTCTGGGGCCAACGTCCTGACTTTC
CDR3 protein: CSAKSGSGANVLTF

V gene: TRBV15
D gene: -
J gene: TRBJ1-5
clone size: many
CDR3 DNA: TGTGCCACCAGCAATGAGATGCCGTTTAGCAATCAGCCCCAGCATTTT
CDR3 protein: CATSNEMPFSNQPQHF

V gene: TRBV6-4
D gene: TRBD2
J gene: TRBJ2-1
clone size: few
CDR3 DNA: TGTGCCAGCAGTAAAACTAGCGGGGGGCCCTACAATGAGCAGTTCTTC
CDR3 protein: CASSKTSGGPYNEQFF

V gene: TRBV7-9
D gene: TRBD2
J gene: TRBJ2-5
clone size: many
CDR3 DNA: TGTGCCAGCAGCTTACCAGCGGGGGCTCAAGAGACCCAGTACTTC
CDR3 protein: CASSLPAGAQETQYF

V gene: TRBV19
D gene: TRBD1
J gene: TRBJ1-5
clone size: many
CDR3 DNA: TGTGCCAGTAGTAGAGACAGGGCCTCCAATCAGCCCCAGCATTTT
CDR3 protein: CASSRDRASNQPQHF

V gene: TRBV2
D gene: -
J gene: TRBJ2-2
clone size: -
CDR3 DNA: TGTGCCAGCAGTGAATCCCTCTACGCCGGGGAGCTGTTTTTT
CDR3 protein: CASSESLYAGELFF

V gene: TRBV7-2
D gene: -
J gene: TRBJ2-5
clone size: many
CDR3 DNA: TGTGCCAGCACCTTAAGTCGGGACCGGGAGACCCAGTACTTC
CDR3 protein: CASTLSRDRETQYF

V gene: TRBV20-1
D gene: TRBD2
J gene: TRBJ2-2
clone size: many
CDR3 DNA: TGCAGTGCTAGACTAGCGGGGGACACCGGGGAGCTGTTTTTT
CDR3 protein: CSARLAGDTGELFF

V gene: TRBV15
D gene: -
J gene: TRBJ1-1
clone size: -
CDR3 DNA: TGTGCCACCAGCAGACCACTGGGGGTCGGTGTGTTGGGCACTGAAGCTTTCTTT
CDR3 protein: CATSRPLGVGVLGTEAFF

V gene: TRBV29-1
D gene: -
J gene: TRBJ1-1
clone size: -
CDR3 DNA: TGCAGCGTCGGTTGGACTGAAGCTTTCTTT
CDR3 protein: CSVGWTEAFF

V gene: TRBV2
D gene: TRBD2
J gene: TRBJ2-3
clone size: many
CDR3 DNA: TGTGCCAGCAGTGGTAGCGGGGGTACAGATACGCAGTATTTT
CDR3 protein: CASSGSGGTDTQYF

V gene: TRBV25-1
D gene: -
J gene: TRBJ1-2
clone size: many
CDR3 DNA: TGTGCCAGCAGTGAAGGACCGGGCCGCTATGGCTACACCTTC
CDR3 protein: CASSEGPGRYGYTF

V gene: TRBV7-9
D gene: TRBD2
J gene: TRBJ2-1
clone size: -
CDR3 DNA: TGTGCCAGCAGCCCTACTAGCGCTGAGCAGTTCTTC
CDR3 protein: CASSPTSAEQFF

V gene: TRBV7-2
D gene: -
J gene: TRBJ1-2
clone size: many
CDR3 DNA: TGTGCCAGCAGCTCATTGGCCGGGGCGGGGTATGGCTACACCTTC
CDR3 protein: CASSSLAGAGYGYTF

V gene: TRBV7-8
D gene: -
J gene: TRBJ2-5
clone size: many
CDR3 DNA: TGTGCCAGCAACAACCTCGCCCAGCGGCAAGAGACCCAGTACTTC
CDR3 protein: CASNNLAQRQETQYF

V gene: TRBV25-1
D gene: -
J gene: TRBJ1-2
clone size: -
CDR3 DNA: TGTGCCAGCAGTGAACAGGGTACCATCCATGGCTACACCTTC
CDR3 protein: CASSEQGTIHGYTF

V gene: TRBV3-1
D gene: -
J gene: TRBJ1-6
clone size: many
CDR3 DNA: TGTGCCAGCAGCCAAGGAGGGGCGCGATCACCCCTCCACTTT
CDR3 protein: CASSQGGARSPLHF

V gene: TRBV29-1
D gene: -
J gene: TRBJ1-1
clone size: -
CDR3 DNA: TGCAGCGTTGAGGACAGTTGGAACACTGAAGCTTTCTTT
CDR3 protein: CSVEDSWNTEAFF

V gene: TRBV20-1
D gene: -
J gene: TRBJ1-5
clone size: many
CDR3 DNA: TGCAGTGCTGCTAGGATGGCCATAGCCTCGGGGGCAAATCAGCCCCAGCATTTT
CDR3 protein: CSAARMAIASGANQPQHF

V gene: TRBV12-3/TRBV12-4
D gene: -
J gene: TRBJ2-5
clone size: many
CDR3 DNA: TGTGCCAGCAGTCCACGGACGTTCCTAGGGGAGACCCAGTACTTC
CDR3 protein: CASSPRTFLGETQYF

V gene: TRBV7-2
D gene: -
J gene: TRBJ2-3
clone size: many
CDR3 DNA: TGTGCCAGCAGGGACAGTCGAGGCACAGATACGCAGTATTTT
CDR3 protein: CASRDSRGTDTQYF

V gene: TRBV7-3
D gene: -
J gene: TRBJ2-1
clone size: many
CDR3 DNA: TGTGCCAGCAGCTTAAGCGGGACAAACAATGAGCAGTTCTTC
CDR3 protein: CASSLSGTNNEQFF

V gene: TRBV18
D gene: -
J gene: TRBJ2-2
clone size: many
CDR3 DNA: TGTGCCAGCTCACCATTAAGGGGAGTGCACCGGGAGCTGTTTTTT
CDR3 protein: CASSPLRGVHRELFF

V gene: TRBV20-1
D gene: -
J gene: TRBJ2-2
clone size: many
CDR3 DNA: TGCAGTGCTCTTGACCCGTACACCGGGGAGCTGTTTTTT
CDR3 protein: CSALDPYTGELFF

V gene: TRBV5-5
D gene: -
J gene: TRBJ2-2
clone size: many
CDR3 DNA: TGTGCCAGCAGCTTGAGAAGGGTCGGCTTGAGCACCGGGGAGCTGTTTTTT
CDR3 protein: CASSLRRVGLSTGELFF

V gene: TRBV7-8
D gene: -
J gene: TRBJ2-7
clone size: many
CDR3 DNA: TGTGCCAGCAGCCCCAGTAGTGACGAGCAGTACTTC
CDR3 protein: CASSPSSDEQYF

V gene: TRBV5-4
D gene: TRBD1
J gene: TRBJ2-2
clone size: many
CDR3 DNA: TGTGCCAGCAGCCCACCCGGGACAGTAGGCAAGGCCGGGGAGCTGTTTTTT
CDR3 protein: CASSPPGTVGKAGELFF

V gene: TRBV5-5
D gene: -
J gene: TRBJ2-7
clone size: -
CDR3 DNA: TGTGCCAGCAGCCACGGGGCCCTCCCTAGGGAGCAGTACTTC
CDR3 protein: CASSHGALPREQYF

V gene: TRBV6-2/TRBV6-3
D gene: TRBD1
J gene: TRBJ2-7
clone size: many
CDR3 DNA: TGTGCCAGCAACGGACAGGGTTACGAGCAGTACTTC
CDR3 protein: CASNGQGYEQYF

V gene: TRBV29-1
D gene: -
J gene: TRBJ2-1
clone size: many
CDR3 DNA: TGCAGCGTTGAAGATTTCAGAGCTCGTGAGCAGTTCTTC
CDR3 protein: CSVEDFRAREQFF

V gene: TRBV13
D gene: TRBD1
J gene: TRBJ2-7
clone size: many
CDR3 DNA: TGTGCCAGCAGCTCACGACAGGGGGCTAACGAGCAGTACTTC
CDR3 protein: CASSSRQGANEQYF

V gene: TRBV19
D gene: -
J gene: TRBJ2-7
clone size: -
CDR3 DNA: TGTGCCACCGGGACCGGGGGATTTTACGAGCAGTACTTC
CDR3 protein: CATGTGGFYEQYF

V gene: TRBV28
D gene: -
J gene: TRBJ2-5
clone size: -
CDR3 DNA: TGTGCCAGCAGAGCCGGGGGAGAGACCCAGTACTTC
CDR3 protein: CASRAGGETQYF

V gene: TRBV25-1
D gene: -
J gene: TRBJ2-2
clone size: many
CDR3 DNA: TGTGCCAGCAGTGAATCGGGGATTTCGAACACCGGGGAGCTGTTTTTT
CDR3 protein: CASSESGISNTGELFF

V gene: TRBV7-8
D gene: -
J gene: TRBJ2-5
clone size: many
CDR3 DNA: TGTGCCAGCTTAATTGGGCCCTTTCTGACAGGTGGCGAGACCCAGTACTTC
CDR3 protein: CASLIGPFLTGGETQYF

V gene: TRBV29-1
D gene: -
J gene: TRBJ2-5
clone size: many
CDR3 DNA: TGCAGCGTTGAGTTAGGAAACAAAGCCCAGTACTTC
CDR3 protein: CSVELGNKAQYF

V gene: TRBV27
D gene: -
J gene: TRBJ2-3
clone size: many
CDR3 DNA: TGTGCCAGCAGTTTTTTGCATGTGGGAGATACGCAGTATTTT
CDR3 protein: CASSFLHVGDTQYF

V gene: TRBV12-3/TRBV12-4
D gene: -
J gene: TRBJ1-5
clone size: many
CDR3 DNA: TGTGCCAGCAGTTTACGGGGGGCTCAGCCCCAGCATTTT
CDR3 protein: CASSLRGAQPQHF

V gene: TRBV7-2
D gene: -
J gene: TRBJ2-5
clone size: many
CDR3 DNA: TGTGCCAGCAGCTTAGTAGGGACTTTCCAAGAGACCCAGTACTTC
CDR3 protein: CASSLVGTFQETQYF

V gene: TRBV24-1
D gene: -
J gene: TRBJ2-2
clone size: many
CDR3 DNA: TGTGCCACCAGAAGCGACGGTTCGAACACCGGGGAGCTGTTTTTT
CDR3 protein: CATRSDGSNTGELFF

V gene: TRBV6-5
D gene: -
J gene: TRBJ1-4
clone size: few
CDR3 DNA: TGTGCCAGCAGCCCCGGGGTCCCGGGTGAAAAACTGTTTTTT
CDR3 protein: CASSPGVPGEKLFF

V gene: TRBV5-4
D gene: TRBD2
J gene: TRBJ2-2
clone size: many
CDR3 DNA: TGTGCCAGCAGCCTATTCGGGCGGGGGAACGGGGAGCTGTTTTTT
CDR3 protein: CASSLFGRGNGELFF

V gene: TRBV7-9
D gene: -
J gene: TRBJ1-2
clone size: many
CDR3 DNA: TGTGCCAGCAGCTGGTCTCTACGACAGTCAAACTATGGCTACACCTTC
CDR3 protein: CASSWSLRQSNYGYTF

V gene: TRBV6-2/TRBV6-3
D gene: TRBD2
J gene: TRBJ2-3
clone size: few
CDR3 DNA: TGTGCCAGCACCTCGTTGCGGGGGATCAGCACAGATACGCAGTATTTT
CDR3 protein: CASTSLRGISTDTQYF

V gene: TRBV7-2
D gene: TRBD2
J gene: TRBJ2-3
clone size: many
CDR3 DNA: TGTGCCAGCAGCTTAGCGGGGGGGAGGGGTACGCAGTATTTT
CDR3 protein: CASSLAGGRGTQYF

V gene: TRBV5-6
D gene: -
J gene: TRBJ2-5
clone size: few
CDR3 DNA: TGTGCCAGCAGCAGAAGGGCGGCGGGCCGGGGGGAGACCCAGTACTTC
CDR3 protein: CASSRRAAGRGETQYF

V gene: TRBV12-3/TRBV12-4
D gene: -
J gene: TRBJ2-1
clone size: many
CDR3 DNA: TGTGCCAGCAGTTGGGCGTCCGAGCAGTTCTTC
CDR3 protein: CASSWASEQFF

V gene: TRBV6-2/TRBV6-3
D gene: -
J gene: TRBJ2-5
clone size: few
CDR3 DNA: TGTGCCAGCAGAGACGGGTCCGCAGGTCAAGAGACCCAGTACTTC
CDR3 protein: CASRDGSAGQETQYF

V gene: TRBV6-1
D gene: -
J gene: TRBJ1-1
clone size: many
CDR3 DNA: TGTGCCAGCAGACCACAGAGGCCAAATCGTGCTTTCTTT
CDR3 protein: CASRPQRPNRAFF

V gene: TRBV20-1
D gene: TRBD2
J gene: TRBJ2-5
clone size: few
CDR3 DNA: TGCAGTGCCCTGGGACTAGCGGGGAGGGAGACCCAGTACTTC
CDR3 protein: CSALGLAGRETQYF